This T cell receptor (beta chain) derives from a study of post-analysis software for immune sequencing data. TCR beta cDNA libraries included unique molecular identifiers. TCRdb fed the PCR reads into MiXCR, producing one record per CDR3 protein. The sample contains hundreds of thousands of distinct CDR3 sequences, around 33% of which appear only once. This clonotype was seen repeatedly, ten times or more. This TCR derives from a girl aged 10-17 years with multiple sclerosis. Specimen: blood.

CDR3 bases: TGTGCCAGCAGCTTGGGACAGGTCTACGAGCAGTACTTC. Encoded protein: CASSLGQVYEQYF. The chain is built from TRBV11-2 and TRBJ2-7; 8 nucleotides agree with TRBD1. J was trimmed by 3 bases and V by 3 bases; bases with no gene match: 1. Germline loops: CDR1 SGHAT, CDR2 FQNNGV. This CDR3 spans 13 amino acids.